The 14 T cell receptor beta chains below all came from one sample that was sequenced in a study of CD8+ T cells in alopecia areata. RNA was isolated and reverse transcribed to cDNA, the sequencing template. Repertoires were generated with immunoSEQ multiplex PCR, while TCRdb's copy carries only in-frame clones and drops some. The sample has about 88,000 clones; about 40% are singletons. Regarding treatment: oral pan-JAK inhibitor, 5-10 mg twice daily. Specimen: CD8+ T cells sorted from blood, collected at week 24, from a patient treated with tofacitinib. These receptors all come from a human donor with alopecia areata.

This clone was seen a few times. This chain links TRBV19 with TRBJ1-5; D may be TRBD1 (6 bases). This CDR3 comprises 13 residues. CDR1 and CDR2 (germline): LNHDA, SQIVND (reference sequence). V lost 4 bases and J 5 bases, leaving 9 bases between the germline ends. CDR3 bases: TGTGCCAGTAGTAGCAGGGGCTATCAGCCCCAGCATTTT. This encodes CASSSRGYQPQHF.

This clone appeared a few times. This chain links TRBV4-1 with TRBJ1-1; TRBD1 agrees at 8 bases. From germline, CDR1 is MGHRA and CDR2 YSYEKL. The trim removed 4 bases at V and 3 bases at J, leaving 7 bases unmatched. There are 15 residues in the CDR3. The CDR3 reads CASSPNPTGDTEAFF. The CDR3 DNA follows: TGCGCCAGCAGCCCTAATCCGACAGGGGACACTGAAGCTTTCTTT.

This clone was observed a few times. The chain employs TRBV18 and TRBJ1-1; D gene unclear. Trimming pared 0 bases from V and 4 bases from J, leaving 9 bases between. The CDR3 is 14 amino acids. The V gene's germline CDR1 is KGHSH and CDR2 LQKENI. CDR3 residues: CASSPPEGGTEAFF. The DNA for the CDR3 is TGTGCCAGCTCACCACCGGAGGGAGGCACTGAAGCTTTCTTT.

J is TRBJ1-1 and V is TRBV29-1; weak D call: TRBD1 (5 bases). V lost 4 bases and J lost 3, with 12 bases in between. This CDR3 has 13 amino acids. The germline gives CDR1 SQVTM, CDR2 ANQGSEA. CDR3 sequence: CSVGAGYYTEAFF. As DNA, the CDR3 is TGCAGCGTTGGGGCAGGGTATTACACTGAAGCTTTCTTT.

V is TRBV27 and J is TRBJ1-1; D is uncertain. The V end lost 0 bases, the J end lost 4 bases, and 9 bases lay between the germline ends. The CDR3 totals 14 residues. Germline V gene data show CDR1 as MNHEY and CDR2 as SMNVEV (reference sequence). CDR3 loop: CASSLSGGSTEAFF. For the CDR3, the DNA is TGTGCCAGCAGTTTATCAGGAGGGAGCACTGAAGCTTTCTTT.

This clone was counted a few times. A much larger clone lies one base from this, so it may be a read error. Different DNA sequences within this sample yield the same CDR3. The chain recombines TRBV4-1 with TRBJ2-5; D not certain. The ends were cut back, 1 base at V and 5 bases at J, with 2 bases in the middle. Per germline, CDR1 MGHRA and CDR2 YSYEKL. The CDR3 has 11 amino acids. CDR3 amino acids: CASSQVETQYF. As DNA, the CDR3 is TGCGCCAGCAGCCAAGTTGAGACCCAGTACTTC.

CDR3 region: CAWKGQMNTEAFF. The CDR3 nucleotides read TGTGCCTGGAAGGGACAGATGAACACTGAAGCTTTCTTT. The chain combines TRBV30 with TRBJ1-1, with 7 positions matching TRBD1. Germline CDR1 GTSNPN, CDR2 SVGIG (reference sequence). The CDR3 is 13 residues long. V was pared by 4 bases and J by 0 bases, with 2 bases of the junction left unmatched.

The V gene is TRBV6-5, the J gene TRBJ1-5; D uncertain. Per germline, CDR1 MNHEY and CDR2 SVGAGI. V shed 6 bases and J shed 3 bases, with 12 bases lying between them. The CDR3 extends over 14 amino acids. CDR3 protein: CASSLDKANQPQHF. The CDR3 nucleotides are TGTGCCAGCAGCTTAGACAAAGCCAATCAGCCCCAGCATTTT.

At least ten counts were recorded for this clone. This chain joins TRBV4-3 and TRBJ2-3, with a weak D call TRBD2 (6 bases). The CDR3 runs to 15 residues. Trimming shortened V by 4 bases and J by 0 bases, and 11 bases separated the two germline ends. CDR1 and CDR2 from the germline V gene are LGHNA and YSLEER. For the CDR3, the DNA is TGCGCCAGCAGCCTGGGGAGCGGGAGCACAGATACGCAGTATTTT. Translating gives CASSLGSGSTDTQYF.

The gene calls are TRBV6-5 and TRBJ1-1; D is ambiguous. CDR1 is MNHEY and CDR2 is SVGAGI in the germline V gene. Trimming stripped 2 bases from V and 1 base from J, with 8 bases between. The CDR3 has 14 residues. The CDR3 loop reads CASSYVRENTEAFF. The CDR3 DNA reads TGTGCCAGCAGTTACGTTCGTGAGAACACTGAAGCTTTCTTT.

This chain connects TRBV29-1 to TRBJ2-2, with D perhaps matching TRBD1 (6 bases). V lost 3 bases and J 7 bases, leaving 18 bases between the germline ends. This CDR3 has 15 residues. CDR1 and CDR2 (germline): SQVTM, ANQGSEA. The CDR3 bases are TGCAGCGTTGACACACCAACAGGGTACGGCGGGGAGCTGTTTTTT. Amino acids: CSVDTPTGYGGELFF.

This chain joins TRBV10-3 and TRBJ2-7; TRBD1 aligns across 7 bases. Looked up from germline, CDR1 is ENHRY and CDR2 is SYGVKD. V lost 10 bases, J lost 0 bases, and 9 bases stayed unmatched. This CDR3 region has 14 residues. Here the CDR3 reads CATAGTVSSYEQYF. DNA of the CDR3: TGTGCCACCGCCGGGACAGTGAGCTCCTACGAGCAGTACTTC.

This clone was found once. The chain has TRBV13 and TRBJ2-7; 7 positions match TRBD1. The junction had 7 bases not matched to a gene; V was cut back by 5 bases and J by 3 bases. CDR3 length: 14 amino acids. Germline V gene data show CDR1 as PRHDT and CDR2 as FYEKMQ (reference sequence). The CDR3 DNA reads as TGTGCCAGCAGCCATCAGGGGGACGACTACGAGCAGTACTTC. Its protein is CASSHQGDDYEQYF.

The CDR3 DNA is TGTGCCAGCGGGACTAGCGGGACTTATGAGCAGTTCTTC. It encodes CASGTSGTYEQFF. This chain links TRBV9 with TRBJ2-1, with TRBD2 matching over 13 bases. Trimming removed 7 bases from V and 8 bases from J; junction bases left unmatched: 3. There are 13 residues in the CDR3. Germline V gene lookup returns CDR1 SGDLS and CDR2 YYNGEE.